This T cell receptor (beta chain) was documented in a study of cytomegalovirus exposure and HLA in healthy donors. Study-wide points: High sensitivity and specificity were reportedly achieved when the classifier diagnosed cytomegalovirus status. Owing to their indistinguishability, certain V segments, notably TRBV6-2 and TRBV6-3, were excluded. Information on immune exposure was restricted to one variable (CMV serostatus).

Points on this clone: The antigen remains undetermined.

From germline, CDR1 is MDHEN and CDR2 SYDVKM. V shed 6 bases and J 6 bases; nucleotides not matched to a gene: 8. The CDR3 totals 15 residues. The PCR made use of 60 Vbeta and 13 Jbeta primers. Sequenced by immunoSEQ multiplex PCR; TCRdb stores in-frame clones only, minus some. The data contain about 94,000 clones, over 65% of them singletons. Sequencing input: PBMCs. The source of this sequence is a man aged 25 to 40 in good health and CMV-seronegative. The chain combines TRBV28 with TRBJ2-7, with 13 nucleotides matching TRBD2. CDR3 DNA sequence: TGTGCCAGCAGATCGCGGACTAGCGGGAGACGCGAGCAGTACTTC. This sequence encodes CASRSRTSGRREQYF.